This paragraph covers one T cell receptor beta chain sequence. Its antigen is unidentified. These data belong to a study of PD-1 blockade in classical Hodgkin lymphoma. Findings and caveats of the study: Exclusion covered patients beginning nivolumab under 1 year post-ASCT.

The V gene's germline CDR1 is MNHEY and CDR2 SVGAGI. The CDR3 has 14 amino acids. The V gene lost 7 bases and the J gene lost 0 bases, with 12 bases spanning the gap. Each patient's relapse followed autologous stem cell transplantation, and brentuximab vedotin exposure varied. The repertoire was sequenced with immunoSEQ multiplex PCR; TCRdb's copy has only in-frame clones and lacks some. The data contain more than 50,000 clones, 60% to 80% of them singletons. The specimen comprised peripheral blood mononuclear cells (PBMCs), sampled before the second cycle of nivolumab. The chain combines TRBV6-5 with TRBJ1-1, with a tentative D call TRBD1 (6 bases). The TCR was taken from a human donor with classical Hodgkin lymphoma. In nucleotides, the CDR3 is TGTGCCAGCAATGAACGGACAGTGAACACTGAAGCTTTCTTT. Translated, it gives CASNERTVNTEAFF.